This is a list of T cell receptor beta chains from one sample in a study of cytomegalovirus exposure and HLA in healthy donors. Repertoires were generated with immunoSEQ multiplex PCR, while TCRdb's copy carries only in-frame clones and drops some. The sample table sets out tens of thousands of clones. Sequencing was performed on PBMCs. These receptors were taken from a female donor in good health and CMV-seronegative. CDR3s include the opening cysteine and the closing phenylalanine or tryptophan. The order of the fields is V gene, J gene, D gene, CDR3 length, CDR3 DNA, CDR3 protein. A D gene is named only where the DNA matches it firmly.

TRBV13	TRBJ2-7	.	12	TGTGCCAGCAGCAAGACTAGTGGGGAGCAGTACTTC	CASSKTSGEQYF
TRBV15	TRBJ2-1	TRBD2	17	TGTGCCACCAGCAGAACCTGGACTAGCGGACACTACAATGAGCAGTTCTTC	CATSRTWTSGHYNEQFF
TRBV19	TRBJ1-1	.	15	TGTGCCAGTAGTATAGGTGGCTGGCAAAACACTGAAGCTTTCTTT	CASSIGGWQNTEAFF
TRBV18	TRBJ2-5	.	15	TGTGCCAGCTCACCACGAACAGGGCAACAAGAGACCCAGTACTTC	CASSPRTGQQETQYF
TRBV6-5	TRBJ2-7	.	15	TGTGCCAGCAGCCGAAGCTGGCAGGGGATGTACGAGCAGTACTTC	CASSRSWQGMYEQYF
TRBV6-5	TRBJ2-1	TRBD1	16	TGTGCCAGCAGTTATTCGACAGGGGGCTCCTACAATGAGCAGTTCTTC	CASSYSTGGSYNEQFF
TRBV5-6	TRBJ1-2	TRBD1	14	TGTGCCAGCACCAGGGACAGGGGCAGCTATGGCTACACCTTC	CASTRDRGSYGYTF
TRBV5-4	TRBJ1-3	.	14	TGTGCCAGCAGCGGGACAAGCTCTGGAAACACCATATATTTT	CASSGTSSGNTIYF
TRBV29-1	TRBJ1-2	TRBD1	14	TGCAGCGCACCGGGGACAGGGGGGAACTATGGCTACACCTTC	CSAPGTGGNYGYTF
TRBV9	TRBJ1-1	.	12	TGTGCCAGCAAGGGGGTAAGGACTGAAGCTTTCTTT	CASKGVRTEAFF
TRBV4-3	TRBJ1-2	.	13	TGCGCCAGCAGCCAAGAACCCCCAGGGCCCTACACCTTC	CASSQEPPGPYTF
TRBV7-8	TRBJ1-1	.	12	TGTGCCAGCAGCTTAGGGTCCGGGGAAGCTTTCTTT	CASSLGSGEAFF
TRBV7-2	TRBJ2-7	.	12	TGTGCCAGCAGCTTAGTCCGAGACGAGCAGTACTTC	CASSLVRDEQYF
TRBV5-4	TRBJ2-7	.	16	TGTGCCAGCAGCTTGGAGGCAGGGTTTAGCTCCTACGAGCAGTACTTC	CASSLEAGFSSYEQYF
TRBV6-1	TRBJ2-2	.	15	TGTGCCACGTTACCGGGACTCCCGCCACCCGGGGAGCTGTTTTTT	CATLPGLPPPGELFF
TRBV4-1	TRBJ1-2	.	17	TGCGCCAGCAGCCAAGATCGCCAGGGGTCGAATAACTATGGCTACACCTTC	CASSQDRQGSNNYGYTF
TRBV9	TRBJ2-5	TRBD2	15	TGTGCCAGCAGCATTCGGACGGGGGGGCGAGAGACCCAGTACTTC	CASSIRTGGRETQYF
TRBV30	TRBJ1-1	TRBD1	14	TGTGCCTGGAGATATAGGGGGCGATCCACTGAAGCTTTCTTT	CAWRYRGRSTEAFF
TRBV29-1	TRBJ2-7	TRBD2	14	TGCAGCGTTACTAGGGCGGGAGTTGACTACGAGCAGTACTTC	CSVTRAGVDYEQYF
TRBV9	TRBJ2-1	TRBD2	15	TGTGCCAGCAGCGTAGTTAGCGGGGGGGCCGGTGAGCAGTTCTTC	CASSVVSGGAGEQFF
TRBV5-1	TRBJ2-5	.	12	TGCGCCAGCAGCTTACCAGAAGAGACCCAGTACTTC	CASSLPEETQYF
TRBV30	TRBJ2-3	TRBD2	15	TGTGCCTGGAGTCCGATAGCGGGGGGGCGGGGTACGCAGTATTTT	CAWSPIAGGRGTQYF
TRBV6-5	TRBJ1-1	.	15	TGTGCCAGCAGTTACTCGCAGGGTAGCAGCACTGAAGCTTTCTTT	CASSYSQGSSTEAFF